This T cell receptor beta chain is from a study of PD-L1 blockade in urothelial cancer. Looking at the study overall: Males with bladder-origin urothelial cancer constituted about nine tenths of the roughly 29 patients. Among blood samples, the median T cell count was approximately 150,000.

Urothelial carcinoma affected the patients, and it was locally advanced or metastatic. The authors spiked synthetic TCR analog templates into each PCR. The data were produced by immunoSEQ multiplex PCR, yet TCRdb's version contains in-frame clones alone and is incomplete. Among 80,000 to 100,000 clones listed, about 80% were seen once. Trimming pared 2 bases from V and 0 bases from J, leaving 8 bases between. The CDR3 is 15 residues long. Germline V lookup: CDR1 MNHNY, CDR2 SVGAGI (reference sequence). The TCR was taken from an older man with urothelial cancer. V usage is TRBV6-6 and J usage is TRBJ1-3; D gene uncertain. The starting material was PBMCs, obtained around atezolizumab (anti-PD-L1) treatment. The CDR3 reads CASSYGSYSGNTIYF. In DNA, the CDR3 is TGTGCCAGCAGTTACGGGAGTTACTCTGGAAACACCATATATTTT.